Below, 12 T cell receptor beta chains from the same sample are listed, as sequenced in a study of blood T cell repertoires in COVID-19. The table came from immunoSEQ multiplex PCR; TCRdb's copy has only in-frame clones and leaves some out. The table lists more than 65,000 clones, roughly 88% of them singletons. Sequencing was done on a sample of peripheral blood. Receptors originate from a woman aged 50 to 60 with acute or convalescent COVID-19.

This rearrangement joins TRBV7-9 to TRBJ2-1, with D tentatively TRBD1 (5 bases). Trimming stripped 2 bases from V and 2 bases from J, with 10 bases between. This CDR3 is 15 amino acids long. From germline, CDR1 is SEHNR and CDR2 FQNEAQ (reference sequence). The CDR3 bases are TGTGCCAGCAGCTTATTGGGGCCAGCCTACAATGAGCAGTTCTTC. Its translation: CASSLLGPAYNEQFF.

This clone was counted a few times. The gene calls are TRBV4-1 and TRBJ1-3; 7 bases are shared with TRBD1. Germline V CDR1 and CDR2: MGHRA, YSYEKL. This CDR3 has 17 residues. The V segment lost 2 bases and the J segment 1 base; nucleotides outside the gene matches: 8. CDR3 coding DNA: TGCGCCAGCAGCCAAATCACCACGACAGGGTCTGGAAACACCATATATTTT. It is translated as CASSQITTTGSGNTIYF.

V is TRBV7-9 and J is TRBJ2-1, with 8 positions matching TRBD2. The V gene's germline CDR1 is SEHNR and CDR2 FQNEAQ (reference sequence). This CDR3 is built from 15 residues. V was clipped by 5 bases and J by 4 bases; unmatched bases: 7. In DNA form, the CDR3 reads TGTGCCAGCAGCCCCTCGGGGGGGATATACAATGAGCAGTTCTTC. Amino acid sequence: CASSPSGGIYNEQFF.

This chain uses TRBV19 with TRBJ2-7, with a possible D match to TRBD1 (5 bases). There are 12 residues in the CDR3. Trimming left V 6 bases short and J 4 bases short, with 10 bases between. Germline V gene data show CDR1 as LNHDA and CDR2 as SQIVND (reference sequence). In DNA form, the CDR3 reads TGTGCCAGTAGCCAGGGATTATACGAGCAGTACTTC. Its translation: CASSQGLYEQYF.

CDR3 sequence (DNA): TGTGCCAGCCAACCCAGGAGGTTCCAAGAGACCCAGTACTTC. Translating it yields CASQPRRFQETQYF. This rearrangement joins TRBV7-8 to TRBJ2-5; D may be TRBD2 (5 bases). V lost 8 bases, J lost 1 base, and 14 bases lay in between. The CDR3 runs 14 residues. The germline CDR1 and CDR2 sequences are SGHVS and FQNEAQ.

V usage is TRBV19 and J usage is TRBJ1-5; D is perhaps TRBD1 (6 bases). Germline values: CDR1 LNHDA, CDR2 SQIVND (reference sequence). CDR3 size: 14 residues. Trimming pared 3 bases from V and 5 bases from J, leaving 11 bases between. CDR3 sequence reads: CASSIDRFYQPQHF. The CDR3 bases are TGTGCCAGTAGTATCGACAGGTTTTATCAGCCCCAGCATTTT.

CDR3 in DNA: TGTGCCTGGAGTGTACGAGGGCTGAAAAGCTCCTATAATTCACCCCTCCACTTT. Its translation is CAWSVRGLKSSYNSPLHF. The chain carries TRBV30 and TRBJ1-6; no firm D call. V was trimmed by 0 bases and J by 0 bases, leaving 15 bases between them. Looked up from germline, CDR1 is GTSNPN and CDR2 is SVGIG (reference sequence). The CDR3 is 18 amino acids.

This clone was found a few times. The chain has TRBV6-6 and TRBJ2-5, with TRBD2 identical over 7 bases. The CDR3 runs 14 residues. The junction had 9 bases not matched to a gene; V was cut back by 7 bases and J by 4 bases. Germline-derived CDR1 and CDR2 are MNHNY and SVGAGI (reference sequence). CDR3 amino acids: CASISRGRGETQYF. The CDR3 bases are TGTGCCAGCATCTCTCGGGGGAGGGGAGAGACCCAGTACTTC.

J is TRBJ1-1 and V is TRBV28, with 9 bases lining up with TRBD1. J lost 7 bases, V lost 9 bases, and 3 bases had no gene match. CDR1 is MDHEN and CDR2 is SYDVKM in the germline V gene. The CDR3 has 11 amino acids. The CDR3 coding sequence is TGTGCCAGTCGGGACAGGGATGAAGCTTTCTTT. This encodes CASRDRDEAFF.

The chain has TRBV19 and TRBJ1-2; D is ambiguous. The germline V and J ends were trimmed by 5 bases and 7 bases, with 14 bases remaining between them. Looked up from germline, CDR1 is LNHDA and CDR2 is SQIVND (reference sequence). The CDR3 has 13 amino acids. The CDR3 here is CASSYPAYSGYTF. In DNA, the CDR3 is TGTGCCAGTAGTTACCCGGCATACAGTGGCTACACCTTC. Full variable domain (outside the CDR3, taken from reference TRBV19 and TRBJ1-2): DGGITQSPKYLFRKEGQNVTLSCEQNLNHDAMYWYRQDPGQGLRLIYYSQIVNDFQKGDIAEGYSVSREKKESFPLTVTSAQKNPTAFYLCASSYPAYSGYTFGSGTRLTVV.

For this clone: Relative to the germline gene, one junction end is altered; a read error may explain this. The chain couples TRBV18 to TRBJ1-1; D call uncertain. CDR3 size: 15 residues. Per germline, CDR1 KGHSH and CDR2 LQKENI. CDR3 loop: CASPPRRFSGTEAFF. The CDR3 nucleotides are TGTGCCAGCCCACCACGCCGCTTTTCGGGCACTGAAGCTTTCTTT.

V usage is TRBV30 and J usage is TRBJ1-1; 9 bases match TRBD1. Trimming cost V 3 bases and J 8 bases; bases outside gene matches: 10. The CDR3 loop spans 14 amino acids. Germline V gene lookup returns CDR1 GTSNPN and CDR2 SVGIG (reference sequence). This CDR3 reads CAWRPRQGVSEAFF. DNA for the CDR3: TGTGCCTGGAGGCCGCGACAGGGGGTATCAGAAGCTTTCTTT.